This TCR beta chain was sequenced in a study of blood T cell repertoires in COVID-19. The V and J ends lost 6 bases and 8 bases respectively, with 13 bases between them. The CDR3 spans 13 residues. Germline CDR1 is MNHEY and CDR2 is SVGEGT. In the original workflow: The authors estimated nucleated cell counts from reference gene primer amplification. Measured with immunoSEQ multiplex PCR; TCRdb has only the in-frame clones, and not every one. The V and J calls and clone size are taken from that table; D and trimming were inferred from the DNA. This table holds about 230,000 clones, nearly 90% found once.

Material: PBMCs or T cells enriched from blood (not recorded which). The sequence derives from a woman aged 25 to 39 with acute COVID-19. This chain links TRBV6-2 or TRBV6-3 with TRBJ1-4, with D hard to call. CDR3: CASRPGPVEKLFF. CDR3 DNA: TGTGCCAGCAGACCTGGGCCGGTGGAAAAACTGTTTTTT.